This TCR beta chain appears in the sequencing data of a study of cytomegalovirus exposure and HLA in healthy donors. Whole-study findings and limits: What a later analysis showed was that several of the most significant clusters appeared linked to common viral pathogens.

A note on this clone: Its antigen is as yet unknown.

PCR primers comprised 60 Vbeta and 13 Jbeta primers. TCRdb's copy holds only in-frame clones and misses some; the assay was immunoSEQ multiplex PCR. The repertoire consists of roughly 140,000 clones, with more than 65% occurring once and the leading ten covering approximately 6%. This CDR3 comprises 15 residues. V was cut by 0 bases and J by 5 bases, with 13 bases left in between. The germline CDR1 and CDR2 sequences are SGHDN and FVKESK. Sample: PBMCs. The chain employs TRBV14 and TRBJ1-2; weak D call: TRBD1 (5 bases). This sequence was found in a man aged 50 or older in good health and CMV-seropositive. The CDR3 DNA follows: TGTGCCAGCAGCCAAGACGGCGGGGCTCCTTATGGCTACACCTTC. Its protein product is CASSQDGGAPYGYTF.